This T cell receptor (beta chain) was recorded in a study of cytomegalovirus exposure and HLA in healthy donors. The CDR3 extends over 13 amino acids. V shed 6 bases and J shed 15 bases, with 21 bases lying between them. Germline V gene lookup returns CDR1 SGHNT and CDR2 YENEEA. PCR employed 60 Vbeta and 13 Jbeta primers. Clones were read by immunoSEQ multiplex PCR, and TCRdb kept only the in-frame ones, dropping some. The sample lists around 110,000 clones, roughly 70% occurring once. V is TRBV11-3 and J is TRBJ2-1; D unclear. Sequenced: PBMCs. The sequence came from a woman aged 35 to 49 in good health and CMV-seropositive. CDR3 in amino acids: CASSAGEQVKRFF. CDR3 nucleotides: TGTGCCAGCAGTGCCGGTGAGCAGGTCAAGAGGTTCTTC.